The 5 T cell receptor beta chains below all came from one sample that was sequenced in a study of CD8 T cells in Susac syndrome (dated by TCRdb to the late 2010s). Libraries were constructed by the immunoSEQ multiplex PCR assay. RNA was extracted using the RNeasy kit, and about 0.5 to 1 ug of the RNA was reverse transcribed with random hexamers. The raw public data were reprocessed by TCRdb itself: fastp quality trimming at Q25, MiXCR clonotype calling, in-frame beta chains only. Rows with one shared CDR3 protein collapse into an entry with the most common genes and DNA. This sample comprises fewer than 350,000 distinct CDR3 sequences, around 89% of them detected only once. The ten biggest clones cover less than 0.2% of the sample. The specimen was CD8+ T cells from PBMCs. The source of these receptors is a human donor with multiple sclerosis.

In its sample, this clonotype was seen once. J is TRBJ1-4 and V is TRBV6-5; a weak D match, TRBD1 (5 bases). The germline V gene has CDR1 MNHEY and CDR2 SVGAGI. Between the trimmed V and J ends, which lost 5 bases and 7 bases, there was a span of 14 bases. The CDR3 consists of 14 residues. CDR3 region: CASSTGTEGEKLFF. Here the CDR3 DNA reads TGTGCCAGCAGTACCGGGACGGAAGGTGAAAAACTGTTTTTT.

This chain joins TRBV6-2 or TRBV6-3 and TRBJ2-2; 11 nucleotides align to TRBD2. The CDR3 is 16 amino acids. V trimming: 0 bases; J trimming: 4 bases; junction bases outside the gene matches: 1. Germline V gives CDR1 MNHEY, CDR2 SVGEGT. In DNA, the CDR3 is TGTGCCAGCAGTTACTCAGGACTAGCGGGCACCGGGGAGCTGTTTTTT. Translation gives CASSYSGLAGTGELFF.

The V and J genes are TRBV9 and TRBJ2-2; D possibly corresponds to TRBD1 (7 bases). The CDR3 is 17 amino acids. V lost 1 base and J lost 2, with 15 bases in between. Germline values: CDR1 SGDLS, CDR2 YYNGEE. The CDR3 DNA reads TGTGCCAGCAGCGTATCCAGGGGGGACCTAAACACCGGGGAGCTGTTTTTT. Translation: CASSVSRGDLNTGELFF.

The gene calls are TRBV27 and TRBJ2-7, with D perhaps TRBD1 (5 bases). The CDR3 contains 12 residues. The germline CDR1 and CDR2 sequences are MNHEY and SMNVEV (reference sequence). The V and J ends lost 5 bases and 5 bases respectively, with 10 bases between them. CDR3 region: CASSPGPHEQYF. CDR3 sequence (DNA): TGTGCCAGCAGTCCAGGGCCCCACGAGCAGTACTTC.

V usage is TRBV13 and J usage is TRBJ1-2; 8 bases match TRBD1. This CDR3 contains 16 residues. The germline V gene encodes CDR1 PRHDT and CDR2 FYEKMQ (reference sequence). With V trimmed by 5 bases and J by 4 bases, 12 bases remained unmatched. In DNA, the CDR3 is TGTGCCAGCAGCCCTCAGACAGGGGCCCAACTCTATGGCTACACCTTC. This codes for CASSPQTGAQLYGYTF.